The 32 T cell receptor beta chains presented below share a single source sample, sequenced in a study of OX40 agonist ivuxolimab in advanced cancers. Method: immunoSEQ multiplex PCR; TCRdb's copy keeps in-frame clones and lacks some. The table includes 95,000 to 150,000 clones, around 93% detected once. The starting material was CD4+ or CD8+ T cells sorted from blood, obtained in a trial of the OX40 agonist ivuxolimab. The receptors shown here come from an adult with an advanced solid tumor such as melanoma, head and neck, liver or kidney cancer.

This chain joins TRBV10-3 and TRBJ2-7, with 7 bases lining up with TRBD2. Trimming took 3 bases from V and 7 from J; bases not matched to a gene: 6. Germline CDR1 and CDR2: ENHRY and SYGVKD. The CDR3 sequence is 13 residues long. The CDR3 reads CAISDLSGGEQYF. The CDR3, as DNA: TGTGCCATCAGTGACCTATCGGGGGGAGAGCAGTACTTC.

This clone was observed a handful of times. The chain links TRBV7-2 to TRBJ2-1, with TRBD2 matching 9 bases. Germline CDR1 and CDR2: SGHTA and FQGNSA. After removal of 7 bases from V and 7 bases from J, the junction contained 8 bases not matched to a gene. The CDR3 runs 14 residues. The CDR3 bases are TGTGCCAGCACCCGCACTGCGGGGGGGAATGAGCAGTTCTTC. It translates to CASTRTAGGNEQFF.

The rearrangement links TRBV18 to TRBJ2-1, with 7 bases that match TRBD1. The CDR3 runs 16 residues. The V segment lost 3 bases and the J segment 0 bases; nucleotides outside the gene matches: 5. Looked up from germline, CDR1 is KGHSH and CDR2 is LQKENI. CDR3 in DNA: TGTGCCAGCTCACCTCAGACAGGGAGCTCCTACAATGAGCAGTTCTTC. It specifies CASSPQTGSSYNEQFF.

The chain couples TRBV5-1 to TRBJ1-1; no reliable D call. V lost 0 bases and J lost 0, with 6 bases in between. CDR1 and CDR2 from the germline V gene are SGHRS and YFSETQ. This CDR3 region has 14 residues. The CDR3, as DNA: TGCGCCAGCAGCTTGGTGGGGATGAACACTGAAGCTTTCTTT. The encoded protein is CASSLVGMNTEAFF. Together with reference TRBV5-1 and TRBJ1-1, the CDR3 gives the full variable domain: KAGVTQTPRYLIKTRGQQVTLSCSPISGHRSVSWYQQTPGQGLQFLFEYFSETQRNKGNFPGRFSGRQFSNSRSEMNVSTLELGDSALYLCASSLVGMNTEAFFGQGTRLTVV.

The rearrangement links TRBV10-2 to TRBJ2-1, with 10 bases matching TRBD2. The length of the CDR3 is 13 residues. Germline V gene sequence: CDR1 WSHSY, CDR2 SAAADI. The V gene end was trimmed by 6 bases and the J gene end by 15 bases; junction bases not matched to a gene: 11. Here the CDR3 reads CASRGPSGSQPFF. CDR3 bases: TGCGCCAGCAGGGGGCCTAGCGGGAGCCAGCCGTTCTTC.

This chain joins TRBV19 and TRBJ1-3; possible D gene TRBD1, 5 bases. Trimming removed 7 bases from V and 3 bases from J, with 19 bases in between. From germline, CDR1 is LNHDA and CDR2 SQIVND (reference sequence). The CDR3 loop spans 16 amino acids. DNA for the CDR3: TGTGCCAGTACCCCTATCCGGGCAGGGATTGGAAACACCATATATTTT. Translating gives CASTPIRAGIGNTIYF.

V gene TRBV4-1 combines with J gene TRBJ1-5; D ambiguous. Trimming removed 3 bases from V and 8 bases from J, with 11 bases in between. The V gene's germline CDR1 is MGHRA and CDR2 YSYEKL. The CDR3 covers 13 residues. CDR3 loop: CASSQPRGEPQHF. CDR3 DNA: TGCGCCAGCAGCCAGCCACGGGGTGAGCCCCAGCATTTT.

This rearrangement joins TRBV5-1 to TRBJ1-4, with TRBD1 identical over 7 bases. Germline CDR1 reads SGHRS; CDR2 reads YFSETQ. After removal of 0 bases from V and 0 bases from J, the junction contained 2 bases not matched to a gene. The CDR3 length is 16 residues. CDR3 loop: CASSLGDRTTNEKLFF. The CDR3 DNA reads as TGCGCCAGCAGCTTGGGGGACAGAACAACTAATGAAAAACTGTTTTTT.

The genes are TRBV5-6 and TRBJ2-6; D may be TRBD1 (6 bases). The germline gives CDR1 SGHDT, CDR2 YYEEEE. The CDR3 consists of 18 residues. Trimming pared 4 bases from V and 1 base from J, leaving 18 bases between. CDR3 residues: CASSARTVLRSGANVLTF. The CDR3 coding sequence is TGTGCCAGCAGCGCAAGGACAGTGTTGAGGTCTGGGGCCAACGTCCTGACTTTC.

V and J are TRBV18 and TRBJ1-1; 8 bases fit TRBD1. Germline V gives CDR1 KGHSH, CDR2 LQKENI. CDR3 length: 16 residues. V trimming: 3 bases; J trimming: 3 bases; junction bases outside the gene matches: 9. DNA for the CDR3: TGTGCCAGCTCACCGCGGACAGGGCCAGGGGACACTGAAGCTTTCTTT. Protein sequence: CASSPRTGPGDTEAFF.

The gene calls are TRBV7-2 and TRBJ1-1, with TRBD1 as a possible D gene (6 bases). Germline assignment: CDR1 SGHTA and CDR2 FQGNSA. The CDR3 consists of 15 residues. The ends were cut back, 1 base at V and 1 base at J, with 10 bases in the middle. In DNA form, the CDR3 reads TGTGCCAGCAGCTTAGTGGGCAGGGGGAACACTGAAGCTTTCTTT. It encodes CASSLVGRGNTEAFF.

The chain joins TRBV12-5 to TRBJ1-2, with 10 bases identical to TRBD1. The CDR3 covers 15 residues. After removal of 5 bases from V and 7 bases from J, the junction contained 10 bases not matched to a gene. Looked up from germline, CDR1 is LGHNT and CDR2 is FRNRAP. In DNA, the CDR3 is TGTGCTAGTGGTCCGGGGACAGGGGAGGCTTTTGGCTACACCTTC. Amino acids: CASGPGTGEAFGYTF.

This chain uses TRBV28 with TRBJ2-3; no clear D gene. This CDR3 is 14 amino acids long. The V end lost 2 bases, the J end lost 4 bases, and 10 bases lay between the germline ends. Germline V gene sequence: CDR1 MDHEN, CDR2 SYDVKM. CDR3 nucleotides: TGTGCCAGCAGTTTAGGCGGTGAGGCAGATACGCAGTATTTT. Amino acids: CASSLGGEADTQYF.

The chain carries TRBV5-6 and TRBJ2-1; a weak D match, TRBD1 (6 bases). V was trimmed by 5 bases and J by 3 bases, leaving 24 bases between them. This CDR3 region has 18 residues. In germline, CDR1 is SGHDT, CDR2 YYEEEE. The CDR3 is CASRPNLMSGDLYNEQFF. The CDR3 bases are TGTGCCAGCAGACCAAACCTCATGTCAGGGGACCTCTACAATGAGCAGTTCTTC.

CDR3 coding DNA: TGTGCCAGCAGCTTAGCCCACCATGGACTAGCGGGCCCCGCCAATGAGCAGTTCTTC. The encoded protein is CASSLAHHGLAGPANEQFF. V usage is TRBV11-3 and J usage is TRBJ2-1; TRBD2 matches 11 bases. CDR1 and CDR2 (germline): SGHNT, YENEEA. With 1 base clipped from V and 6 bases from J, the junction kept 14 bases outside the gene matches. The CDR3 has 19 residues.

The rearrangement joins TRBV5-4 to TRBJ1-2; unclear D gene. This CDR3 is 13 amino acids long. V lost 1 base and J 2 bases, leaving 6 bases between the germline ends. CDR1 and CDR2 from the germline V gene are SGHNT and YYREEE (reference sequence). In DNA form, the CDR3 reads TGTGCCAGCAGCTTGAAGGGAAACTATGGCTACACCTTC. Residues: CASSLKGNYGYTF.

V is TRBV6-1 and J is TRBJ1-2; 9 bases are a match to TRBD1. Trimming took 0 bases from V and 9 from J; bases not matched to a gene: 5. Germline V gene lookup returns CDR1 MNHNS and CDR2 SASEGT. This CDR3 is 14 amino acids long. CDR3 residues: CASSEAGTGSRYTF. DNA for the CDR3: TGTGCCAGCAGTGAAGCCGGGACAGGGTCCCGCTACACCTTC.

The chain recombines TRBV18 with TRBJ2-7; tentative D call: TRBD1 (6 bases). Trimming removed 6 bases at V and 0 bases at J, with 15 bases between. The CDR3 consists of 15 residues. Germline-derived CDR1 and CDR2 are KGHSH and LQKENI. The CDR3 sequence is CASSSRDTSSYEQYF. The CDR3, as DNA: TGTGCCAGCTCTTCCCGGGACACCTCCTCCTACGAGCAGTACTTC.

In nucleotides, the CDR3 is TGTGCCATCAAGGACAGGGGTGAAGCTTTCTTT. It yields the protein CAIKDRGEAFF. V usage is TRBV10-3 and J usage is TRBJ1-1, with 9 bases matching TRBD1. Germline V gene data show CDR1 as ENHRY and CDR2 as SYGVKD. The V segment lost 7 bases and the J segment 7 bases; nucleotides outside the gene matches: 1. The CDR3 sequence is 11 residues long.

J is TRBJ2-3 and V is TRBV18, with 8 positions matching TRBD2. Trimming cost V 6 bases and J 3 bases; bases outside gene matches: 11. CDR1 KGHSH and CDR2 LQKENI come from the germline V gene. CDR3 size: 16 residues. The CDR3 DNA follows: TGTGCCAGCTCGATTTCAACGGGGGGGATGACAGATACGCAGTATTTT. Its protein product is CASSISTGGMTDTQYF.

The gene calls are TRBV18 and TRBJ1-6; maybe TRBD1 (6 bases). V was trimmed by 0 bases and J by 7 bases, leaving 10 bases between them. Germline values: CDR1 KGHSH, CDR2 LQKENI. This CDR3 is 15 amino acids long. Here the CDR3 DNA reads TGTGCCAGCTCACCACCGTTTACAGGGAATTCACCCCTCCACTTT. The encoded protein is CASSPPFTGNSPLHF.

As concerns this clone: In the same sample, other DNA sequences code for this CDR3. CDR3: CASSLRGGETQYF. As DNA, the CDR3 is TGCGCCAGCAGCTTGCGGGGGGGAGAGACCCAGTACTTC. The chain carries TRBV5-1 and TRBJ2-5; 8 bases match TRBD2. V trimming: 1 base; J trimming: 4 bases; junction bases outside the gene matches: 0. Germline V gene data show CDR1 as SGHRS and CDR2 as YFSETQ. This CDR3 is built from 13 residues.

The chain joins TRBV2 to TRBJ2-3, with TRBD2 identical over 12 bases. CDR1 is SNHLY and CDR2 is FYNNEI in the germline V gene. The CDR3 covers 15 residues. J gave up 0 bases and V 7 bases, and 2 bases lay outside the gene matches. The CDR3 nucleotides are TGTGCCAGCAAGGGACTAGCGGGTAGCACAGATACGCAGTATTTT. Encoded protein: CASKGLAGSTDTQYF.

V gene TRBV9 combines with J gene TRBJ1-2; D not certain. This CDR3 spans 15 amino acids. CDR1 and CDR2 (germline): SGDLS, YYNGEE. V lost 0 bases to trimming and J lost 4 bases, with 13 bases between them. As DNA, the CDR3 is TGTGCCAGCAGCGTAGAATCGGGGAGTAGCTATGGCTACACCTTC. Protein sequence: CASSVESGSSYGYTF.

This chain uses TRBV9 with TRBJ2-3; D uncertain. This CDR3 has 16 residues. V shed 4 bases and J shed 4 bases, with 19 bases lying between them. Germline CDR1 and CDR2: SGDLS and YYNGEE. CDR3 loop: CASSPQGRPSSDTQYF. Written as DNA, the CDR3 is TGTGCCAGCAGCCCTCAAGGACGGCCCAGTTCAGATACGCAGTATTTT.

This clone has a single count. The V and J genes are TRBV5-1 and TRBJ1-1, with 8 bases that match TRBD1. The CDR3 runs 14 residues. Trimming removed 3 bases from V and 7 bases from J; junction bases left unmatched: 8. From germline, CDR1 is SGHRS and CDR2 YFSETQ. The CDR3 sequence: CASSSDTGQDEAFF. DNA for the CDR3: TGCGCCAGCAGCTCGGACACGGGACAGGATGAAGCTTTCTTT.

J is TRBJ2-2 and V is TRBV29-1; either TRBD1 or TRBD2 may supply D (6 bases each). V was trimmed by 4 bases and J by 0 bases, leaving 12 bases between them. Germline V gene lookup returns CDR1 SQVTM and CDR2 ANQGSEA. This CDR3 spans 15 amino acids. The CDR3: CSVGGASANTGELFF. The DNA for the CDR3 is TGCAGCGTTGGGGGGGCGTCGGCGAACACCGGGGAGCTGTTTTTT.

This clone has a count of ten or more. This chain connects TRBV9 to TRBJ1-3; 7 nucleotides line up with TRBD1. V lost 2 bases to trimming and J lost 4 bases; unmatched junction nucleotides: 15. The CDR3 spans 18 residues. CDR1 and CDR2 from the germline V gene are SGDLS and YYNGEE. The CDR3 spells CASSVLDGVTGLGNTIYF. Here the CDR3 DNA reads TGTGCCAGCAGCGTGTTAGACGGGGTGACAGGGCTGGGAAACACCATATATTTT.

This chain connects TRBV11-1 to TRBJ2-7, with 12 bases identical to TRBD2. CDR1 and CDR2 (germline): SGHAT, FQDESV (reference sequence). The CDR3 runs to 17 residues. The ends lost 1 base at V and 1 base at J; junction bases unmatched: 5. The CDR3: CASSLGGTSGLSYEQYF. For the CDR3, the DNA is TGTGCCAGCAGCTTAGGAGGGACTAGCGGGTTATCCTACGAGCAGTACTTC.

The V gene is TRBV9, the J gene TRBJ2-2; TRBD2 matches at 7 bases. The germline gives CDR1 SGDLS, CDR2 YYNGEE. V lost 1 base, J lost 9 bases, and 12 bases stayed unmatched. The CDR3 runs to 16 residues. The CDR3 sequence: CASSVHPEGGLRELFF. The DNA for the CDR3 is TGTGCCAGCAGCGTACACCCCGAGGGAGGGCTCCGGGAGCTGTTTTTT.

V and J are TRBV19 and TRBJ1-2; a weak D match, TRBD1 (6 bases). The CDR3 totals 15 residues. V shed 5 bases and J shed 2 bases, with 15 bases lying between them. Looked up from germline, CDR1 is LNHDA and CDR2 is SQIVND (reference sequence). CDR3 in DNA: TGTGCCAGTAGTTCCTCCGCGAGGGGGAACTATGGCTACACCTTC. It translates to CASSSSARGNYGYTF.

The genes are TRBV6-1 and TRBJ1-4; perhaps TRBD1 as D (5 bases). Germline values: CDR1 MNHNS, CDR2 SASEGT. This CDR3 contains 14 residues. V was cut by 3 bases and J by 3 bases, with 8 bases left in between. In DNA form, the CDR3 reads TGTGCCAGCAGTGATTGGGGCGCTAATGAAAAACTGTTTTTT. This gives the protein CASSDWGANEKLFF.